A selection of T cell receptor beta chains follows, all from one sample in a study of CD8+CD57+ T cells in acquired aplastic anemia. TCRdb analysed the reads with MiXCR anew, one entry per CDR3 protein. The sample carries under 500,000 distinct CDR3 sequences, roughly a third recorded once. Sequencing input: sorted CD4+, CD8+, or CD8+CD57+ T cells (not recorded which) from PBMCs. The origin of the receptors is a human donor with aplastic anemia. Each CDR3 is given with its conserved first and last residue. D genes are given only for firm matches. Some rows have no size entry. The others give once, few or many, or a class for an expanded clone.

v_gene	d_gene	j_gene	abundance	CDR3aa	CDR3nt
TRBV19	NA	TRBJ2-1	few	CASSILPGVEQFF	TGTGCCAGTAGTATATTGCCGGGTGTTGAGCAGTTCTTC
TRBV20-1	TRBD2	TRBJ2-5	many	CSASVASGLQETQYF	TGCAGTGCTAGTGTCGCTAGCGGCCTCCAAGAGACCCAGTACTTC
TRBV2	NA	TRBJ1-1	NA	CASMKGMNTEAFF	TGTGCCAGCATGAAAGGGATGAACACTGAAGCTTTCTTT
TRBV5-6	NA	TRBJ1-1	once	CASSLDRMVTEAFF	TGTGCCAGCAGCCTCGACAGGATGGTCACTGAAGCTTTCTTT
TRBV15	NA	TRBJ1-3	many	CATSRARNSGNTIYF	TGTGCCACCAGCAGAGCAAGGAACTCTGGAAACACCATATATTTT
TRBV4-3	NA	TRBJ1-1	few	CASSQEPPTEAFF	TGCGCCAGCAGCCAAGAGCCCCCCACTGAAGCTTTCTTT
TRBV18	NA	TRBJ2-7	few	CASSPPGFSYEQYF	TGTGCCAGCTCACCACCGGGGTTCTCCTACGAGCAGTACTTC
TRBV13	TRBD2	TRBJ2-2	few	CASSAPRMGGPSGELFF	TGTGCCAGCAGCGCCCCGCGCATGGGAGGGCCGTCCGGGGAGCTGTTTTTT
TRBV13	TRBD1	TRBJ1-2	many	CASRGTGGLAGYTF	TGTGCCAGCAGGGGGACAGGGGGCTTGGCTGGCTACACCTTC
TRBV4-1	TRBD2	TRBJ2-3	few	CASSQRTSGRSDTQYF	TGCGCCAGCAGCCAAAGGACTAGCGGGAGATCAGATACGCAGTATTTT
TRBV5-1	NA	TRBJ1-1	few	CASSTGTQNTEAFF	TGCGCCAGCTCCACCGGGACACAGAACACTGAAGCTTTCTTT
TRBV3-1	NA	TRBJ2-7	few	CASSEDLRSYEQYF	TGTGCCAGCAGTGAAGATCTGAGATCCTACGAGCAGTACTTC